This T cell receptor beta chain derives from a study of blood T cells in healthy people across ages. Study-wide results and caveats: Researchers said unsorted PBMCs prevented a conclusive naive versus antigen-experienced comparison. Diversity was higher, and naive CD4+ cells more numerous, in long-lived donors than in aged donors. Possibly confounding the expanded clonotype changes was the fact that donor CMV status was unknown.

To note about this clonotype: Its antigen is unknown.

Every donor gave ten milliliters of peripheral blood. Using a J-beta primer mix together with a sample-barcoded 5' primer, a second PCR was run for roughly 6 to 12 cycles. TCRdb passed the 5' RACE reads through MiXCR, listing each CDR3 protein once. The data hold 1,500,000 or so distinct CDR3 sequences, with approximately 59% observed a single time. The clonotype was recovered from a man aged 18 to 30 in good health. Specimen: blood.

CDR3 DNA: TGCAGTGCCTCAAGAGATGGGGGAATTTCAACAGATACGCAGTATTTT. This codes for CSASRDGGISTDTQYF. The chain links TRBV20-1 to TRBJ2-3, with D perhaps matching TRBD1 or TRBD2 (5 bases each). The germline V gene has CDR1 DFQATT and CDR2 SNEGSKA (reference sequence). V dropped 6 bases and J dropped 3 bases, with 22 bases sitting between them. The CDR3 loop spans 16 amino acids.